This entry concerns a single T cell receptor (beta chain). Antigen unknown. The data were obtained in a study of T-cell reconstitution after alpha-beta-depleted transplantation in children. This CDR3 is 14 amino acids long. The ends were cut back, 2 bases at V and 7 bases at J, with 12 bases in the middle. Germline assignment: CDR1 MDHEN and CDR2 SYDVKM. Unique molecular identifiers were used to barcode this TCRbeta library. TCRdb used MiXCR to reprocess the PCR reads, holding one entry per CDR3 protein. This sample has some 200,000 distinct CDR3 sequences; around 5.9% occur once, and the top ten carry about 4.3%. Broader study findings: From surviving recipient T cells and thymic progenitors came the high day-60 TCRbeta diversity observed in some patients. Most T-cell counts and diversity one year after the transplant came from T cells that were newly produced.

This specimen consisted of PBMCs, obtained before TCRalphabeta/CD19-depleted stem cell transplant. The receptor was derived from a girl in the first two years of life with combined immunodeficiency, due to receive a stem cell transplant. The rearrangement uses TRBV28 and TRBJ2-1; D gene ambiguous. In DNA form, the CDR3 reads TGTGCCAGCAGTTTAGTGGGTAGTTTGAATGAGCAGTTCTTC. Translated: CASSLVGSLNEQFF.